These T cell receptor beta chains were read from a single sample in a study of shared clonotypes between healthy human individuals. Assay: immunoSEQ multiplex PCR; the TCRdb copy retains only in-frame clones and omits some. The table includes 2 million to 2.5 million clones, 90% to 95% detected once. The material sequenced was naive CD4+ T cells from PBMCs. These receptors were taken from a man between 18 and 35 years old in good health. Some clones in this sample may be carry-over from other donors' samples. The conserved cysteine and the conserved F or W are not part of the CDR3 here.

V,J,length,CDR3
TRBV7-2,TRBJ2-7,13,ASSQPGQGAYEQY
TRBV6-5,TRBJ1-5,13,ASTPRDRGGQPQH
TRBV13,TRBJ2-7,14,ASSLGASGRAGEQY
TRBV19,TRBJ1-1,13,ASSIFDRMNTEAF
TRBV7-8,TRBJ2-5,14,ASSPRIDRTQETQY
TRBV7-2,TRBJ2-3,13,ASSLRGFSTDTQY
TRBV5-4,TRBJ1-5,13,ASSLGTGFNQPQH
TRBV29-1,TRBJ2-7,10,SLRDNSYEQY
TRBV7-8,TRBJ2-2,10,ASFFSGGELF
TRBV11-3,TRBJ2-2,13,ASSLGGSGTGELF
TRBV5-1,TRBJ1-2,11,ASSSGVGYGYT
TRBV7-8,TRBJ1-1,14,ASSLARVGLGTEAF
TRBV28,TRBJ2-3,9,ASSSGDTQY
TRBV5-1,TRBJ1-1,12,ASSWDRGRTEAF
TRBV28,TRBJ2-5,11,ASSLMFRETQY
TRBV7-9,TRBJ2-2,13,ASSLRSLNTGELF
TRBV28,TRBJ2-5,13,ASSLRGSVQETQY
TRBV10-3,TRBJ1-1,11,AIVSQLNTEAF
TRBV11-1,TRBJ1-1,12,ASSLWGMNTEAF
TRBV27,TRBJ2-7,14,ASRSLGQVVSYEQY
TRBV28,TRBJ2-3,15,ASIQGGLAYITDTQY
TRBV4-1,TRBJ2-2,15,ASSLTERTANTGELF
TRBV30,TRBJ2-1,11,ASALAGVTKQF
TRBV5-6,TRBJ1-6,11,ASSLGSNSPLH
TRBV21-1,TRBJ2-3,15,ASSKEGGEYHTDTQY
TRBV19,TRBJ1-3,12,ASSIQQMGNTIY
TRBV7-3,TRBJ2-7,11,ASSLGLVREQY
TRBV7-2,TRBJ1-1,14,ASSLTGGGMNTEAF
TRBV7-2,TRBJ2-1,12,ASSPREGATQQF
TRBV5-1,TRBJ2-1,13,ASSLVAGNYNEQF
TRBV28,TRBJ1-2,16,ASSLSVGVGDRGYGYT
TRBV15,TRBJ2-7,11,ATSRGDRDEQY
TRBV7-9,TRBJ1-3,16,ASSAQEGRAVSGNTIY
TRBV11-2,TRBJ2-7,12,ASRTRQGPYEQY
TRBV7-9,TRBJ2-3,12,ASSLGQGADTQY
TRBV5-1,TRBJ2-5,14,ASSFSSAGGGETQY
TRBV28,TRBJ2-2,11,ASSLPATGELF
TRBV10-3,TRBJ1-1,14,AIRNRMDSANTEAF
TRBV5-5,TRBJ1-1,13,ASSPFFLGATEAF
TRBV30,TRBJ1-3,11,AGQRGTGNTIY
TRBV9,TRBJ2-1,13,ASSVRLAGMDEQF
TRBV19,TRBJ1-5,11,ASTRDSYTPQH
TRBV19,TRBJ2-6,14,PVGRENHSGANVLT
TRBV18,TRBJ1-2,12,ASSVTGYNYGYT
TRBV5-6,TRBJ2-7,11,ASSVRQKTEQY
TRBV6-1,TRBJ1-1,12,ASSWKLVDTEAF
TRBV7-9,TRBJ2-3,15,ASSSMSGRVGTDTQY
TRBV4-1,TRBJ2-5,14,ASSQATSPTQETQY
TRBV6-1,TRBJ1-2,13,ASSEALQQKYGYT